The T cell receptor (beta chain) under discussion was sequenced for a study of cytomegalovirus exposure and HLA in healthy donors. The V and J ends lost 0 bases and 3 bases respectively, with 8 bases between them. Germline values: CDR1 MGHRA, CDR2 YSYEKL. The length of the CDR3 is 14 residues. The PCR used 60 Vbeta and 13 Jbeta primers. Here immunoSEQ multiplex PCR was the method, and the copy in TCRdb shows in-frame clones only, minus some. The sample includes around 150,000 clones, around four fifths of them seen just once. The material sequenced was PBMCs. The V call is TRBV4-1, the J call TRBJ1-2; no clear D gene. This TCR was recovered from a woman in her fifties or sixties in good health and CMV-seropositive. DNA of the CDR3: TGCGCCAGCAGCCAAGATGCGGGGTACTATGGCTACACCTTC. Protein sequence: CASSQDAGYYGYTF.